One TCR beta chain is described in this entry. Cohorts were assigned according to the clinical history that participants reported. This record comes from a study of blood T cell repertoires in COVID-19. In germline, CDR1 is SEHNR, CDR2 FQNEAQ (reference sequence). This CDR3 spans 16 amino acids. The V and J ends lost 7 bases and 6 bases, in that order; junction bases with no gene match: 12. The method was immunoSEQ multiplex PCR; TCRdb's version includes in-frame clones alone and lacks a portion of them. The sample has more than 300,000 clones; more than 75% are singletons. The rearrangement uses TRBV7-9 and TRBJ2-2; 9 bases map to TRBD1. The source of this sequence is a man in his thirties or forties who had recovered from COVID-19. The sample consisted of PBMCs or T cells enriched from blood (not recorded which). The CDR3 coding sequence is TGTGCCAGCAATCCCACTTGGGACAGGGCGTCCGGGGAGCTGTTTTTT. It translates to CASNPTWDRASGELFF.